This T cell receptor beta chain was recorded in a study of T-cell reconstitution after alpha-beta-depleted transplantation in children. This clonotype was picked up many times. Preparing the TCRbeta library involved the use of unique molecular identifiers. TCRdb reanalysed the PCR reads using MiXCR and keeps one entry per CDR3 protein. This sample has 450,000 to 600,000 distinct CDR3 sequences; approximately 16% occur once, and the top ten carry about 3.1%. V shed 6 bases, J shed 0 bases, and the junction held 7 bases outside the gene matches. This CDR3 is 16 amino acids long. Germline V gene data show CDR1 as ENHRY and CDR2 as SYGVKD.

This chain joins TRBV10-3 and TRBJ2-1; TRBD1 matches at 8 bases. The source material was PBMCs from the stem cell graft donor, sampled from the stem cell graft. This clonotype was obtained from a human donor who donated a stem cell graft to a child with acute lymphoblastic leukemia. The CDR3 DNA reads TGTGCCATCAGGGACACGGGACAGGTCTCCTACAATGAGCAGTTCTTC. Its protein is CAIRDTGQVSYNEQFF.